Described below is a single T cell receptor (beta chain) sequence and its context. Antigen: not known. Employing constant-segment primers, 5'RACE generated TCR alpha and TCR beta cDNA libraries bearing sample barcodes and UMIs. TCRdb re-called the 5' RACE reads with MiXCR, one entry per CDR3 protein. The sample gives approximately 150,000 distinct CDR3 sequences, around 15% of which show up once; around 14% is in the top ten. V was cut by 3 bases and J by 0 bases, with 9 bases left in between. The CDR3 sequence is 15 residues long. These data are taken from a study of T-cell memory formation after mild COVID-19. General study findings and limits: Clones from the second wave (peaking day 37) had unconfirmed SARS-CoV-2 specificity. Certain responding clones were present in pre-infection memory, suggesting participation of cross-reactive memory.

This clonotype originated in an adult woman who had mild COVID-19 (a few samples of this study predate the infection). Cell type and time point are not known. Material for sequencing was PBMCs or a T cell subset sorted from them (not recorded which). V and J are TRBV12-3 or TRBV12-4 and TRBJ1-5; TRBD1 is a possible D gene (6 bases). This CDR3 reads CASSFRGHSNQPQHF. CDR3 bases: TGTGCCAGCAGTTTCAGGGGACATAGCAATCAGCCCCAGCATTTT.